This entry lists 19 T cell receptor beta chains sequenced from one sample in a study of blood T cell repertoires in COVID-19. Sequencing used immunoSEQ multiplex PCR; TCRdb keeps in-frame clones, though not all of them. Of 140,000 to 150,000 clones detected, approximately 80% appear once; the ten largest clones hold roughly 13%. Sequencing was done on a sample of peripheral blood. These receptors were collected from a man aged 60-69 years with active or convalescent COVID-19.

This clone was recorded a few times. This chain connects TRBV2 to TRBJ1-6, with D unclear. This CDR3 is 14 amino acids long. V gave up 8 bases and J gave up 8 bases, with 16 bases separating them. The germline V gene has CDR1 SNHLY and CDR2 FYNNEI. The CDR3 is CASASPDFYSPLHF. DNA of the CDR3: TGTGCCAGCGCCTCTCCAGATTTTTATTCACCCCTCCACTTT.

The chain uses TRBV5-1 and TRBJ2-7, with 9 bases matching TRBD1. The germline V gene encodes CDR1 SGHRS and CDR2 YFSETQ. The V gene end was trimmed by 3 bases and the J gene end by 5 bases; junction bases not matched to a gene: 0. The CDR3 runs to 12 residues. DNA of the CDR3: TGCGCCAGCAGCTACAGGGGGCACGAGCAGTACTTC. Encoded protein: CASSYRGHEQYF.

V is TRBV3-1 (or the pseudogene TRBV3-2) and J is TRBJ2-1; no clear D gene. Trimming cost V 2 bases and J 0 bases, with 8 bases left between them. The CDR3 totals 15 residues. Germline CDR1 reads LGHDT; CDR2 reads YNNKEL (reference sequence). CDR3 sequence (DNA): TGTGCCAGCAGCCAACCAGCGAACTCCTACAATGAGCAGTTCTTC. It specifies CASSQPANSYNEQFF.

This CDR3 is CSVEDWTNNEQFF. CDR3 bases: TGCAGCGTTGAAGATTGGACAAACAATGAGCAGTTCTTC. V gene TRBV29-1 combines with J gene TRBJ2-1, with TRBD1 as a possible D gene (5 bases). V was cut by 0 bases and J by 5 bases, with 8 bases left in between. The CDR3 covers 13 residues. Germline V CDR1 and CDR2: SQVTM, ANQGSEA.

The genes are TRBV10-1 and TRBJ1-3; 7 bases line up with TRBD1. The CDR3 totals 15 residues. The V gene end was trimmed by 6 bases and the J gene end by 2 bases; junction bases not matched to a gene: 7. CDR1 and CDR2 (germline): WNHNN, SYGVQD (reference sequence). In nucleotides, the CDR3 is TGCGCCAGCAGCCCGGGACAGTCAGCTGGAAACACCATATATTTT. Translated, it gives CASSPGQSAGNTIYF.

The chain employs TRBV10-3 and TRBJ1-2; 9 bases are shared with TRBD1. The CDR3 spans 14 residues. Germline CDR1 ENHRY, CDR2 SYGVKD. Germline trimming cut 4 bases from V and 3 bases from J; bases unmatched to any gene: 3. The CDR3 reads CAISGGQGDYGYTF. The DNA for the CDR3 is TGTGCCATCAGTGGGGGACAGGGAGACTATGGCTACACCTTC.

This chain links TRBV7-2 with TRBJ2-6; D might be TRBD1 (6 bases). The germline V and J ends were trimmed by 5 bases and 4 bases, with 18 bases remaining between them. The length of the CDR3 is 17 residues. Germline CDR1 is SGHTA and CDR2 is FQGNSA. CDR3 coding DNA: TGTGCCAGCAGCCCCACCCTCGGACAGTGGGGGGCCAACGTCCTGACTTTC. Translation gives CASSPTLGQWGANVLTF.

This clone was seen a handful of times. V usage is TRBV6-5 and J usage is TRBJ1-3; 7 bases align to TRBD1. J gave up 2 bases and V 4 bases, and 8 bases lay outside the gene matches. Germline values: CDR1 MNHEY, CDR2 SVGAGI. The CDR3 runs 16 residues. The chain's CDR3 is CASSSGTVAPGNTIYF. The DNA of the CDR3 is TGTGCCAGCAGTTCCGGGACAGTCGCTCCTGGAAACACCATATATTTT.

The rearrangement joins TRBV20-1 to TRBJ1-1; D gene ambiguous. CDR1 and CDR2 (germline): DFQATT, SNEGSKA (reference sequence). The CDR3 runs to 12 residues. V lost 3 bases and J 5 bases, leaving 10 bases between the germline ends. In nucleotides, the CDR3 is TGCAGTGCTAGTTCGCGGGGAACTGAAGCTTTCTTT. It specifies CSASSRGTEAFF.

CDR3 nucleotides: TGTGCCAGTAGTACCGTCGGACAGCGTGATCAGCCCCAGCATTTT. This codes for CASSTVGQRDQPQHF. The chain uses TRBV19 and TRBJ1-5, with TRBD1 as a possible D gene (6 bases). V lost 4 bases and J 5 bases, leaving 15 bases between the germline ends. The CDR3 totals 15 residues. The germline V gene encodes CDR1 LNHDA and CDR2 SQIVND (reference sequence).

The chain uses TRBV25-1 and TRBJ1-6, with D possibly TRBD1 on 6 matching bases. The CDR3 runs to 15 residues. CDR1 and CDR2 from the germline V gene are MGHDK and SYGVNS. V gave up 5 bases and J gave up 6 bases, with 14 bases separating them. The CDR3 region is CASSPRTGSNSPLHF. The CDR3 region has the DNA TGTGCCAGCAGTCCGAGAACAGGGTCTAATTCACCCCTCCACTTT.

The chain's CDR3 is CASSLGSFGAGELFF. The CDR3 nucleotides read TGTGCCAGCAGCTTGGGGTCCTTCGGGGCCGGGGAGCTGTTTTTT. This chain joins TRBV7-3 and TRBJ2-2, with D maybe TRBD2 (5 bases). The CDR3 is 15 amino acids. Between the trimmed V and J ends, which lost 3 bases and 6 bases, there was a span of 14 bases. Germline loops: CDR1 SGHTA, CDR2 FQGTGA.

V is TRBV24-1 and J is TRBJ2-1; tentative D call: TRBD1 (6 bases). The germline gives CDR1 KGHDR, CDR2 SFDVKD. Trimming left V 4 bases short and J 0 bases short, with 15 bases between. The CDR3 extends over 17 amino acids. The CDR3 spells CATSEPTGLSSYNEQFF. For the CDR3, the DNA is TGTGCCACCAGTGAACCGACAGGTCTAAGCTCCTACAATGAGCAGTTCTTC.

The chain joins TRBV7-3 to TRBJ1-3; possible D gene TRBD1, 5 bases. There are 14 residues in the CDR3. Deletions cut 2 bases from V and 4 bases from J, with 9 bases between. Germline CDR1 SGHTA, CDR2 FQGTGA. In nucleotides, the CDR3 is TGTGCCAGCAGCTTACAAGGGGTGGGAAACACCATATATTTT. Translated, it gives CASSLQGVGNTIYF.

In its sample, this clone was seen once. The chain is built from TRBV9 and TRBJ2-3, with D perhaps matching TRBD2 (6 bases). With 3 bases removed from V and 0 bases from J, the gap between germline ends came to 11 bases. CDR3 length equals 15 residues. Germline V gene data show CDR1 as SGDLS and CDR2 as YYNGEE. Here the CDR3 reads CASSASAGSTDTQYF. CDR3 bases: TGTGCCAGCAGCGCTTCAGCGGGCAGCACAGATACGCAGTATTTT.

J is TRBJ2-3 and V is TRBV30; 10 bases map to TRBD2. V lost 2 bases and J lost 0; bases outside the gene matches: 5. Germline assignment: CDR1 GTSNPN and CDR2 SVGIG (reference sequence). This CDR3 region has 16 residues. The CDR3 DNA is TGTGCCTGGAGTCTCCCGACTAGCGGGAGCACAGATACGCAGTATTTT. The encoded protein is CAWSLPTSGSTDTQYF.

The chain uses TRBV5-1 and TRBJ1-2, with TRBD1 identical over 8 bases. This CDR3 has 14 amino acids. Germline CDR1 SGHRS, CDR2 YFSETQ. V gave up 4 bases and J gave up 4 bases; unmatched junction bases: 6. As DNA, the CDR3 is TGCGCCAGCAGCACCGGACAGGGCAGCTATGGCTACACCTTC. Translating gives CASSTGQGSYGYTF. The full variable domain, rest sourced from reference TRBV5-1 and TRBJ1-2, is KAGVTQTPRYLIKTRGQQVTLSCSPISGHRSVSWYQQTPGQGLQFLFEYFSETQRNKGNFPGRFSGRQFSNSRSEMNVSTLELGDSALYLCASSTGQGSYGYTFGSGTRLTVV.

The chain combines TRBV5-8 with TRBJ2-1, with 8 nucleotides matching TRBD2. This CDR3 spans 16 amino acids. Losses at the gene ends were 4 bases for V and 5 bases for J; bases not matched to a gene: 11. From germline, CDR1 is SGHTS and CDR2 YDEGEE. CDR3 sequence: CASSVYPTSAHNEQFF. The CDR3 nucleotides read TGTGCCAGCAGCGTTTACCCGACTAGCGCCCACAATGAGCAGTTCTTC.

The genes are TRBV6-5 and TRBJ1-2, with unresolved D. The CDR3 covers 11 residues. Per germline, CDR1 MNHEY and CDR2 SVGAGI. Deletions cut 7 bases from V and 6 bases from J, with 9 bases between. The CDR3 is CASIGQNGYTF. CDR3 in DNA: TGTGCCAGCATTGGGCAGAATGGCTACACCTTC.